These T cell receptor beta chains were read from a single sample in a study of radiation and T cells in renal cell carcinoma. The protocol was immunoSEQ multiplex PCR, while the TCRdb copy is restricted to in-frame clones and leaves out a portion. The table has 10,000 to 15,000 clones, 33% seen once. This specimen consisted of tumor tissue, obtained from a patient whose treatment included radiotherapy and nephrectomy. Receptor source: a man between 60 and 75 years old with renal cell carcinoma. Each CDR3 is given with its conserved first and last residue. Each record gives: clone size, V gene, D gene, CDR3 length, J gene, CDR3 DNA, CDR3 protein. D genes are given only for firm matches. Only some rows state a clone size, as once, few, many or a class for expanded clones.

clone size: many; V gene: TRBV14; D gene: NA; CDR3 length: 16; J gene: TRBJ2-3; CDR3 DNA: TGTGCCAGCAGCCCCGACTCTAGGACTAGCACAGATACGCAGTATTTT; CDR3 protein: CASSPDSRTSTDTQYF
clone size: NA; V gene: TRBV19; D gene: NA; CDR3 length: 14; J gene: TRBJ1-1; CDR3 DNA: TGTGCCAGTAGTATCTTTCCGGAGGACACTGAAGCTTTCTTT; CDR3 protein: CASSIFPEDTEAFF
clone size: few; V gene: TRBV7-8; D gene: TRBD2; CDR3 length: 17; J gene: TRBJ2-1; CDR3 DNA: TGTGCCAGCAGCTTCGGCCCCAGCGGGGACTCCTACAATGAGCAGTTCTTC; CDR3 protein: CASSFGPSGDSYNEQFF
clone size: few; V gene: TRBV29-1; D gene: NA; CDR3 length: 11; J gene: TRBJ1-1; CDR3 DNA: TGCAGCGTTGTTTGGGGGTCTGAAGCTTTCTTT; CDR3 protein: CSVVWGSEAFF
clone size: NA; V gene: TRBV6-1; D gene: NA; CDR3 length: 13; J gene: TRBJ2-1; CDR3 DNA: TGTGCCAGCAAGGGGCATCGCTACAATGAGCAGTTCTTC; CDR3 protein: CASKGHRYNEQFF
clone size: NA; V gene: TRBV6-6; D gene: TRBD1; CDR3 length: 14; J gene: TRBJ1-5; CDR3 DNA: TGTGCCAGCAGCGCAGGGGGCTCAAATCAGCCCCAGCATTTT; CDR3 protein: CASSAGGSNQPQHF
clone size: NA; V gene: TRBV30; D gene: NA; CDR3 length: 12; J gene: TRBJ1-3; CDR3 DNA: TGTGCCTGGAAACGCTCTGGAAACACCATATATTTT; CDR3 protein: CAWKRSGNTIYF
clone size: NA; V gene: TRBV2; D gene: NA; CDR3 length: 12; J gene: TRBJ1-1; CDR3 DNA: TGTGCCAGCAGCCGGGACTCAGGGGTGGCTTTCTTT; CDR3 protein: CASSRDSGVAFF
clone size: NA; V gene: TRBV29-1; D gene: NA; CDR3 length: 12; J gene: TRBJ1-1; CDR3 DNA: TGCAGCGTCAGGACAGACAACACTGAAGCTTTCTTT; CDR3 protein: CSVRTDNTEAFF
clone size: few; V gene: TRBV19; D gene: NA; CDR3 length: 11; J gene: TRBJ1-2; CDR3 DNA: TGTGCCAGTAGTCCGAACTATGGCTACACCTTC; CDR3 protein: CASSPNYGYTF
clone size: NA; V gene: TRBV28; D gene: NA; CDR3 length: 12; J gene: TRBJ1-1; CDR3 DNA: TGTGCCAGCAGTTTCGGGGCCAGGCAAGCTTTCTTT; CDR3 protein: CASSFGARQAFF
clone size: NA; V gene: TRBV2; D gene: NA; CDR3 length: 15; J gene: TRBJ2-6; CDR3 DNA: TGTGCCAGCAGTGAAGGGCCCTCTGGGGCCAACGTCCTGACTTTC; CDR3 protein: CASSEGPSGANVLTF
clone size: few; V gene: TRBV6-5; D gene: NA; CDR3 length: 15; J gene: TRBJ2-3; CDR3 DNA: TGTGCCAGCAGCCTGCAAGGACGTAGCACAGATACGCAGTATTTT; CDR3 protein: CASSLQGRSTDTQYF
clone size: NA; V gene: TRBV6-5; D gene: NA; CDR3 length: 14; J gene: TRBJ1-2; CDR3 DNA: TGTGCCAGCAGCCCTTCCAGGACCCGCGTGGGCTACACCTTC; CDR3 protein: CASSPSRTRVGYTF
clone size: NA; V gene: TRBV6-5; D gene: NA; CDR3 length: 16; J gene: TRBJ1-1; CDR3 DNA: TGTGCCAGCAGTTCCCTCGGGAACCGGGGGAATACTGAAGCTTTCTTT; CDR3 protein: CASSSLGNRGNTEAFF
clone size: NA; V gene: TRBV29-1; D gene: TRBD1; CDR3 length: 11; J gene: TRBJ2-1; CDR3 DNA: TGCAGCGCCCGGGACAGCTCTGTTAAGTTCTTC; CDR3 protein: CSARDSSVKFF
clone size: NA; V gene: TRBV30; D gene: NA; CDR3 length: 10; J gene: TRBJ1-2; CDR3 DNA: TGTGCCTGGAGAACCTATGGCTACACCTTC; CDR3 protein: CAWRTYGYTF
clone size: NA; V gene: TRBV6-4; D gene: NA; CDR3 length: 16; J gene: TRBJ1-6; CDR3 DNA: TGTGCCAGCAGGGGCCGAGACAGCAAGAATAATTCACCCCTCCACTTT; CDR3 protein: CASRGRDSKNNSPLHF
clone size: few; V gene: TRBV2; D gene: NA; CDR3 length: 13; J gene: TRBJ1-3; CDR3 DNA: TGTGCCAGCAGGCAGACTACTGGAAACACCATATATTTT; CDR3 protein: CASRQTTGNTIYF
clone size: medium-sized; V gene: TRBV15; D gene: NA; CDR3 length: 15; J gene: TRBJ1-4; CDR3 DNA: TGTGCCACCAGCAGAGACTCGACAACTAATGAAAAACTGTTTTTT; CDR3 protein: CATSRDSTTNEKLFF
clone size: NA; V gene: TRBV4-3; D gene: NA; CDR3 length: 13; J gene: TRBJ1-3; CDR3 DNA: TGCGCCAGCAGCCCGCAGGGGAGGGACACCATATATTTT; CDR3 protein: CASSPQGRDTIYF
clone size: NA; V gene: TRBV10-3; D gene: NA; CDR3 length: 13; J gene: TRBJ1-4; CDR3 DNA: TGTGCCATCAGTGGAGGGGTGGATGAAAAACTGTTTTTT; CDR3 protein: CAISGGVDEKLFF
clone size: few; V gene: TRBV4-1; D gene: NA; CDR3 length: 17; J gene: TRBJ2-1; CDR3 DNA: TGCGCCAGCAGCCAAGATGTAACGGCAGGAGTTTACAATGAGCAGTTCTTC; CDR3 protein: CASSQDVTAGVYNEQFF
clone size: NA; V gene: TRBV2; D gene: NA; CDR3 length: 14; J gene: TRBJ2-1; CDR3 DNA: TGTGCCAGCAGTGAGGACAAGGGGTTGGATGAGCAGTTCTTC; CDR3 protein: CASSEDKGLDEQFF
clone size: NA; V gene: TRBV14; D gene: TRBD2; CDR3 length: 15; J gene: TRBJ2-7; CDR3 DNA: TGTGCCAGCAGCCCCACTAGCGGGGGGTACTACGAGCAGTACTTC; CDR3 protein: CASSPTSGGYYEQYF
clone size: few; V gene: TRBV27; D gene: TRBD1; CDR3 length: 15; J gene: TRBJ2-1; CDR3 DNA: TGTGCCAGCAGTTTGTCGGGACAGGGTTACAATGAGCAGTTCTTC; CDR3 protein: CASSLSGQGYNEQFF
clone size: medium-sized; V gene: TRBV18; D gene: NA; CDR3 length: 15; J gene: TRBJ2-1; CDR3 DNA: TGTGCCAGCTCACTACCCTTCAGTAGTAGTAATGAGCAGTTCTTC; CDR3 protein: CASSLPFSSSNEQFF
clone size: few; V gene: TRBV6-5; D gene: TRBD1; CDR3 length: 14; J gene: TRBJ2-7; CDR3 DNA: TGTGCCAGCACCCTACAGGGGACGAACTACGAGCAGTACTTC; CDR3 protein: CASTLQGTNYEQYF
clone size: once; V gene: TRBV9; D gene: TRBD1; CDR3 length: 15; J gene: TRBJ1-2; CDR3 DNA: TGTGCCAGCAGCGTAGGGCAGGGGGCTAACTATGGCTACACCTTC; CDR3 protein: CASSVGQGANYGYTF
clone size: NA; V gene: TRBV9; D gene: NA; CDR3 length: 15; J gene: TRBJ2-1; CDR3 DNA: TGTGCCAGCAGCGTAGATGGTGCGTCTTACAATGAGCAGTTCTTC; CDR3 protein: CASSVDGASYNEQFF
clone size: few; V gene: TRBV5-1; D gene: NA; CDR3 length: 13; J gene: TRBJ2-1; CDR3 DNA: TGCGCCAGTACCGGGGCAGGGTTCCCTGAGCAGTTCTTC; CDR3 protein: CASTGAGFPEQFF
clone size: few; V gene: TRBV7-2; D gene: TRBD2; CDR3 length: 17; J gene: TRBJ2-3; CDR3 DNA: TGTGCCAGCAGCTTAGATACTAGCGCCCTTAGTGCAGATACGCAGTATTTT; CDR3 protein: CASSLDTSALSADTQYF
clone size: NA; V gene: TRBV2; D gene: NA; CDR3 length: 16; J gene: TRBJ2-3; CDR3 DNA: TGTGCCAGCAGTCCCCGGACTAATCCTAGCACAGATACGCAGTATTTT; CDR3 protein: CASSPRTNPSTDTQYF
clone size: few; V gene: TRBV7-8; D gene: NA; CDR3 length: 11; J gene: TRBJ2-4; CDR3 DNA: TGTGCCAGCAGCTTAGGCGAGGTTCAGTACTTC; CDR3 protein: CASSLGEVQYF
clone size: NA; V gene: TRBV9; D gene: NA; CDR3 length: 14; J gene: TRBJ2-7; CDR3 DNA: TGTGCCAGCAGCCCAGTGGGAGATGCCTACGAGCAGTACTTC; CDR3 protein: CASSPVGDAYEQYF
clone size: NA; V gene: TRBV30; D gene: NA; CDR3 length: 13; J gene: TRBJ1-6; CDR3 DNA: TGTGCCTGGAGTTGGTCCTACCTGGGGACCCTCCACTTT; CDR3 protein: CAWSWSYLGTLHF
clone size: few; V gene: TRBV18; D gene: TRBD2; CDR3 length: 17; J gene: TRBJ2-3; CDR3 DNA: TGTGCCAGCTCACTAGCCTTAGGGAGGGAGTCCACAGATACGCAGTATTTT; CDR3 protein: CASSLALGRESTDTQYF
clone size: NA; V gene: TRBV9; D gene: TRBD2; CDR3 length: 16; J gene: TRBJ2-5; CDR3 DNA: TGTGCCAGCAGCGTAGCAGCGGGGGGCTCGGGAGAGACCCAGTACTTC; CDR3 protein: CASSVAAGGSGETQYF
clone size: NA; V gene: TRBV9; D gene: TRBD2; CDR3 length: 13; J gene: TRBJ2-1; CDR3 DNA: TGTGCCAGCGGGCGGGAGAATGACAATGAGCAGTTCTTC; CDR3 protein: CASGRENDNEQFF
clone size: few; V gene: TRBV19; D gene: NA; CDR3 length: 13; J gene: TRBJ1-1; CDR3 DNA: TGTGCCAGTAGTACGACAGTAAACACTGAAGCTTTCTTT; CDR3 protein: CASSTTVNTEAFF
clone size: NA; V gene: TRBV5-1; D gene: TRBD1; CDR3 length: 15; J gene: TRBJ2-1; CDR3 DNA: TGCGCCAGCAGCTTGAGAACAGGGGGCGGGAATGAGCAGTTCTTC; CDR3 protein: CASSLRTGGGNEQFF
clone size: NA; V gene: TRBV19; D gene: TRBD1; CDR3 length: 16; J gene: TRBJ1-2; CDR3 DNA: TGTGCCAGTAGTTCCGCCGGGACAGGGGGCGGCTATGGCTACACCTTC; CDR3 protein: CASSSAGTGGGYGYTF
clone size: large; V gene: TRBV30; D gene: TRBD2; CDR3 length: 13; J gene: TRBJ2-1; CDR3 DNA: TGTGCCTGGAGTGGGACTAGCGGCAATGAGCAGTTCTTC; CDR3 protein: CAWSGTSGNEQFF
clone size: NA; V gene: TRBV30; D gene: NA; CDR3 length: 12; J gene: TRBJ2-2; CDR3 DNA: TGTGCCTGGAGCAGGACAACCGGGGAGCTGTTTTTT; CDR3 protein: CAWSRTTGELFF
clone size: NA; V gene: TRBV5-4; D gene: TRBD2; CDR3 length: 16; J gene: TRBJ2-3; CDR3 DNA: TGTGCCAGCAGTAAGGGACTAGCGGGAGGCACAGATACGCAGTATTTT; CDR3 protein: CASSKGLAGGTDTQYF
clone size: many; V gene: TRBV5-1; D gene: NA; CDR3 length: 15; J gene: TRBJ2-5; CDR3 DNA: TGCGCCAGCAGCTTTACCGGGACCCCGCAAGAGACCCAGTACTTC; CDR3 protein: CASSFTGTPQETQYF
clone size: NA; V gene: TRBV5-6; D gene: NA; CDR3 length: 13; J gene: TRBJ2-5; CDR3 DNA: TGTGCCAGCACCATGGCGGGAGTAGGGGGCCGGGACTTC; CDR3 protein: CASTMAGVGGRDF
clone size: many; V gene: TRBV7-2; D gene: TRBD2; CDR3 length: 16; J gene: TRBJ2-7; CDR3 DNA: TGTGCCAGCAGCTTAACTAGCGGGGGCCTTGCCTACGAGCAGTACTTC; CDR3 protein: CASSLTSGGLAYEQYF